A single sample is the source of the 10 T cell receptor beta chains below, sequenced in a study of OX40 agonist ivuxolimab in advanced cancers. The table came from immunoSEQ multiplex PCR; TCRdb's copy has only in-frame clones and leaves some out. The sample includes 43,000 or so clones, more than 70% seen only once; the top ten take about 13%. Sequences were derived from CD4+ or CD8+ T cells sorted from blood, sampled in a trial of the OX40 agonist ivuxolimab. These receptors were collected from an adult with an advanced solid tumor such as melanoma, head and neck, liver or kidney cancer.

The chain links TRBV19 to TRBJ2-7; tentatively, D is TRBD2 (6 bases). CDR1 LNHDA and CDR2 SQIVND come from the germline V gene (reference sequence). V gave up 9 bases and J gave up 5 bases, with 17 bases separating them. The CDR3 extends over 13 amino acids. CDR3 loop: CASRLEGRHEQYF. The CDR3 coding sequence is TGTGCCAGCCGACTAGAAGGTAGGCACGAGCAGTACTTC.

This clone has a single count. This chain joins TRBV19 and TRBJ2-7, with 8 bases that match TRBD2. Germline V gives CDR1 LNHDA, CDR2 SQIVND (reference sequence). The J segment lost 0 bases and the V segment lost 9 bases, leaving 13 bases of the junction unmatched. CDR3 length: 16 amino acids. The CDR3 nucleotides read TGTGCCAGGCGACCGGGACTAGATTCCGTCTCCTACGAGCAGTACTTC. Translation: CARRPGLDSVSYEQYF.

The gene calls are TRBV6-5 and TRBJ2-7, with 7 bases identical to TRBD1. CDR3 length: 15 residues. Per the germline V gene, CDR1 is MNHEY and CDR2 is SVGAGI. After removal of 5 bases from V and 2 bases from J, the junction contained 9 bases not matched to a gene. The CDR3 DNA is TGTGCCAGCAGTAGGGACAGTGCTTATCCCTACGAGCAGTACTTC. Its translation is CASSRDSAYPYEQYF.

The chain recombines TRBV28 with TRBJ1-4; D may be TRBD1 (5 bases). The CDR3 has 17 amino acids. Trimming left V 2 bases short and J 8 bases short, with 21 bases between. Per the germline V gene, CDR1 is MDHEN and CDR2 is SYDVKM. CDR3 protein: CASSLEAISGEGEKLFF. The CDR3, as DNA: TGTGCCAGCAGTTTAGAAGCCATATCAGGAGAGGGGGAAAAACTGTTTTTT.

The rearrangement uses TRBV5-6 and TRBJ2-7; possible D gene TRBD2, 6 bases. The germline V and J ends were trimmed by 2 bases and 0 bases, with 6 bases remaining between them. The CDR3 contains 13 residues. Germline CDR1 reads SGHDT; CDR2 reads YYEEEE. The DNA for the CDR3 is TGTGCCAGCAGCTTCGGGAGCTCCTACGAGCAGTACTTC. Translation gives CASSFGSSYEQYF.

This rearrangement joins TRBV19 to TRBJ1-4; 8 bases fit TRBD1. Germline CDR1 LNHDA, CDR2 SQIVND (reference sequence). This CDR3 is built from 14 residues. V was clipped by 5 bases and J by 5 bases; unmatched bases: 4. The CDR3 loop reads CASSARQGNEKLFF. CDR3 sequence (DNA): TGTGCCAGTAGTGCAAGACAGGGGAATGAAAAACTGTTTTTT.

Concerning this clone: At one end the junction does not follow the germline gene, possibly because of a read error. The chain joins TRBV11-2 to TRBJ2-7; 7 positions match TRBD1. Germline-derived CDR1 and CDR2 are SGHAT and FQNNGV. The CDR3 runs 14 residues. DNA for the CDR3: TGTGCCAGCAGCTTCGCGACAGGGTCCTTCGAGCAGTACTTC. Translated: CASSFATGSFEQYF.

V usage is TRBV2 and J usage is TRBJ2-7; 9 bases are a match to TRBD1. Germline values: CDR1 SNHLY, CDR2 FYNNEI. The CDR3 runs 14 residues. With 7 bases clipped from V and 0 bases from J, the junction kept 4 bases outside the gene matches. CDR3 bases: TGTGCCAGCAAAGGGACAGGGAGCTCCTACGAGCAGTACTTC. It encodes CASKGTGSSYEQYF.

The gene calls are TRBV11-1 and TRBJ2-1, with 8 bases matching TRBD1. The germline V gene encodes CDR1 SGHAT and CDR2 FQDESV (reference sequence). V was clipped by 5 bases and J by 4 bases; unmatched bases: 7. This CDR3 has 15 residues. CDR3 coding DNA: TGTGCCAGCAGCCCAGGACAGGGAAGATACAATGAGCAGTTCTTC. This translates into CASSPGQGRYNEQFF.

Here the CDR3 DNA reads TGTGCCAGCAGCCTATATGGCTTTACTAGCTTCCAAGAGACCCAGTACTTC. Residues: CASSLYGFTSFQETQYF. V is TRBV14 and J is TRBJ2-5, with D maybe TRBD2 (6 bases). With 4 bases removed from V and 1 base from J, the gap between germline ends came to 19 bases. The length of the CDR3 is 17 residues. The germline V gene has CDR1 SGHDN and CDR2 FVKESK.